Listed here are 10 T cell receptor beta chains from one sample, sequenced in a study of blood T cell repertoires in COVID-19. Data came from immunoSEQ multiplex PCR; TCRdb stores just in-frame clones and leaves some out. The table includes approximately 93,000 clones, 60% to 85% detected once. The sequencing sample was made of peripheral blood. These receptors were taken from a woman aged 80 or over with acute or convalescent COVID-19.

CDR3 loop: CASPREGYNEQFF. The DNA of the CDR3 is TGTGCCAGCCCCCGGGAGGGATACAATGAGCAGTTCTTC. The chain uses TRBV18 and TRBJ2-1; TRBD2 agrees at 8 bases. Germline CDR1 and CDR2: KGHSH and LQKENI. This CDR3 has 13 amino acids. Trimming took 8 bases from V and 4 from J; bases not matched to a gene: 4.

V and J are TRBV9 and TRBJ1-1; weak D call: TRBD1 (5 bases). The CDR3 consists of 14 residues. Germline-derived CDR1 and CDR2 are SGDLS and YYNGEE. With 4 bases removed from V and 6 bases from J, the gap between germline ends came to 16 bases. The CDR3 DNA reads TGTGCCAGCAGCCCCCGGGGGGGTTCAGCTGAAGCTTTCTTT. Its translation: CASSPRGGSAEAFF.

This chain joins TRBV3-1 (or the pseudogene TRBV3-2) and TRBJ1-2; D not certain. V was pared by 1 base and J by 5 bases, with 8 bases between. CDR3 length equals 13 residues. Germline V gene sequence: CDR1 LGHDT, CDR2 YNNKEL (reference sequence). The CDR3 sequence is CASSQVGGYGYTF. DNA of the CDR3: TGTGCCAGCAGCCAAGTTGGAGGGTATGGCTACACCTTC.

The chain uses TRBV9 and TRBJ1-2; D is unresolved. CDR3 length equals 15 residues. Germline loops: CDR1 SGDLS, CDR2 YYNGEE. V was shortened by 5 bases and J by 5 bases, with 19 bases between the two germline ends. The CDR3 bases are TGTGCCAGCAGGCCTGGAGCCGACGCCGCGTATGGCTACACCTTC. This codes for CASRPGADAAYGYTF. Drawing the rest from reference TRBV9 and TRBJ1-2, the complete variable domain is DSGVTQTPKHLITATGQRVTLRCSPRSGDLSVYWYQQSLDQGLQFLIQYYNGEERAKGNILERFSAQQFPDLHSELNLSSLELGDSALYFCASRPGADAAYGYTFGSGTRLTVV.

The count of this clone is one. This rearrangement joins TRBV19 to TRBJ2-3, with TRBD2 identical over 14 bases. J was trimmed by 5 bases and V by 5 bases; bases with no gene match: 6. The CDR3 covers 16 residues. The germline CDR1 and CDR2 sequences are LNHDA and SQIVND (reference sequence). CDR3 protein: CASSRGTSGGGDTQYF. In DNA form, the CDR3 reads TGTGCCAGTAGTCGGGGGACTAGCGGGGGAGGAGATACGCAGTATTTT.

This clone was seen at least ten times. CDR3 protein: CASSQDIQGSVSPLHF. As DNA, the CDR3 is TGCGCCAGCAGCCAAGATATTCAGGGAAGCGTTTCACCCCTCCACTTT. The V and J genes are TRBV4-3 and TRBJ1-6; a possible D gene is TRBD1 (5 bases). The CDR3 consists of 16 residues. Germline loops: CDR1 LGHNA, CDR2 YSLEER. V was clipped by 0 bases and J by 9 bases, with 15 bases between them.

The DNA for the CDR3 is TGTGCCATCACCCAAGGGGACTTGAACACTGAAGCTTTCTTT. The encoded protein is CAITQGDLNTEAFF. V usage is TRBV10-3 and J usage is TRBJ1-1; D may be TRBD1 (5 bases). V lost 7 bases, J lost 0 bases, and 12 bases lay in between. This CDR3 contains 14 residues. CDR1 ENHRY and CDR2 SYGVKD come from the germline V gene.

The CDR3: CAIRAEREQYF. CDR3 DNA sequence: TGTGCCATCAGGGCAGAGCGCGAGCAGTACTTC. The chain uses TRBV10-3 and TRBJ2-7, with D uncertain. The CDR3 extends over 11 amino acids. Trimming took 6 bases from V and 6 from J, leaving 9 bases between them. From germline, CDR1 is ENHRY and CDR2 SYGVKD.

The chain uses TRBV10-3 and TRBJ2-4; 9 bases map to TRBD1. The J segment lost 6 bases and the V segment lost 5 bases, leaving 2 bases of the junction unmatched. This CDR3 has 13 amino acids. The germline V gene encodes CDR1 ENHRY and CDR2 SYGVKD. Written as DNA, the CDR3 is TGTGCCATCAGTCCGGGACAGGGAAACATTCAGTACTTC. Residues: CAISPGQGNIQYF.

This chain joins TRBV7-2 and TRBJ2-1; 7 bases match TRBD1. The CDR3 totals 15 residues. CDR1 is SGHTA and CDR2 is FQGNSA in the germline V gene. Trimming took 5 bases from V and 2 from J; bases not matched to a gene: 6. The CDR3 sequence is CASSVRDSPYNEQFF. CDR3 nucleotide sequence: TGTGCCAGCAGCGTCCGGGACAGTCCCTACAATGAGCAGTTCTTC.